Listed below are T cell receptor beta chains from one sample, sequenced in a study of T-cell memory formation after mild COVID-19. TCRdb fed the 5' RACE reads into MiXCR, producing one record per CDR3 protein. The data show over 350,000 distinct CDR3 sequences, roughly 24% seen once. Sequencing was performed on PBMCs or a T cell subset sorted from them (not recorded which). These receptor sequences come from an adult woman who had mild COVID-19 (a few samples of this study predate the infection). Cell type and time point are not known. Each CDR3 is given with its conserved first and last residue. A row's size may be missing; if present it is once, few, many or a size class.

few,TRBJ1-5,TRBV18,CASSPSYRGNQPQHF
once,TRBJ1-1,TRBV11-2,CASSLGWLPGRMNTEAFF
few,TRBJ2-1,TRBV12-3/TRBV12-4,CASSDLLGQAEQFF
-,TRBJ1-2,TRBV7-9,CASSLGTADGYTF
-,TRBJ1-1,TRBV6-4,CASREIIGGGAFF
few,TRBJ2-3,TRBV25-1,CASSEQAFTDTQYF
-,TRBJ1-2,TRBV5-6,CASSARRGPNANYGYTF
few,TRBJ1-5,TRBV20-1,CSAFDGNQPQHF
-,TRBJ2-7,TRBV20-1,CSAQGRLAGVGDEQYF
-,TRBJ2-7,TRBV7-9,CASSGTVREQYF
few,TRBJ2-2,TRBV6-5,CASSYGPANTGELFF
few,TRBJ2-7,TRBV30,CAWSVSPGQGRQYF
few,TRBJ1-2,TRBV12-3/TRBV12-4,CASSVTGVGYGYTF
-,TRBJ1-5,TRBV6-6,CASSDQTGRRYQPQHF
few,TRBJ2-7,TRBV7-3,CASSLSGVGGAAHEQYF
few,TRBJ2-1,TRBV4-3,CASSQGGAWNEQFF
-,TRBJ1-1,TRBV4-1,CASSQDLGVRKNTEAFF
-,TRBJ1-5,TRBV20-1,CSARVRTDTSNQPQHF
few,TRBJ2-7,TRBV7-9,CASGQGLPYEQYF
-,TRBJ2-3,TRBV5-1,CASSPGQGETDTQYF
few,TRBJ1-1,TRBV29-1,CSVAGPPNTEAFF
-,TRBJ2-1,TRBV9,CASSVVGGGAAEQFF
few,TRBJ2-1,TRBV7-9,CASSSPLVDRGDEQFF
few,TRBJ2-5,TRBV12-3/TRBV12-4,CASSLRRTQETQYF
few,TRBJ1-1,TRBV12-3/TRBV12-4,CASSLRRAGTEAFF
few,TRBJ2-7,TRBV4-1,CASSQVGGGYEQYF
-,TRBJ2-7,TRBV24-1,CATSDPRAGSAEQYF
few,TRBJ2-1,TRBV11-1,CASSLTVRGPNEQFF
few,TRBJ2-2,TRBV9,CASRDRVNTGELFF
few,TRBJ1-1,TRBV5-5,CASSFYDRTNTEAFF
-,TRBJ2-7,TRBV4-1,CASSQDERGSSYEQYF
-,TRBJ2-3,TRBV4-3,CASSQEISQGPDTQYF
-,TRBJ2-2,TRBV10-3,CAIRTGGRRGTGELFF
once,TRBJ2-6,TRBV19,CASSDLAPSVLTF
-,TRBJ1-1,TRBV7-9,CASNLQGGKATFF
-,TRBJ1-1,TRBV7-6,CASSSIFTGMNTEAFF
-,TRBJ1-1,TRBV5-1,CASSATGGSNTEAFF
many,TRBJ2-5,TRBV29-1,CSVERGLGVETQYF
few,TRBJ2-7,TRBV18,CASSPGGPSYEQYF
-,TRBJ2-6,TRBV11-2,CASSGRAGNVLTF
few,TRBJ2-2,TRBV5-1,CASSEGLATTGELFF
-,TRBJ2-6,TRBV29-1,CSVEVWDREAGANVLTF
-,TRBJ2-7,TRBV7-2,CASSSTLGGPPYEQYF
-,TRBJ1-4,TRBV20-1,CSANRGHEKLFF
-,TRBJ2-2,TRBV4-1,CASSQVFRGNTGELFF
few,TRBJ1-4,TRBV27,CASSFGGTNEKLFF
few,TRBJ2-7,TRBV7-9,CASSPWTGGASSYEQYF
-,TRBJ2-5,TRBV29-1,CSVIATGLETQYF
few,TRBJ1-6,TRBV20-1,CSARDVGTRGAIYNSPLHF
few,TRBJ2-1,TRBV4-3,CASSQDLADYNEQFF
many,TRBJ1-5,TRBV6-2/TRBV6-3,CASSQGGPQHF
few,TRBJ2-1,TRBV5-1,CASTRTSGSYEQFF
few,TRBJ1-5,TRBV12-3/TRBV12-4,CASSLSENQPQHF
-,TRBJ1-4,TRBV7-9,CASSSMQGEEKLFF
few,TRBJ2-2,TRBV7-9,CASSLGQGRTGELFF